The 15 T cell receptor beta chains below all came from one sample that was sequenced in a study of T-cell reconstitution after alpha-beta-depleted transplantation in children. No antigen has been identified for these receptors. Regarding the study as a whole: The authors attributed T-cell counts and diversity one year after transplant mostly to newly produced T cells.

The TCRbeta library incorporated unique molecular identifiers. TCRdb used MiXCR to reprocess the PCR reads, holding one entry per CDR3 protein. The table lists about 300,000 distinct CDR3 sequences, 7.5% to 9% of them singletons, with 8.5% to 9.5% in the top ten. Specimen: peripheral blood, collected 360 days after TCRalphabeta/CD19-depleted stem cell transplant. These receptors came from a female patient younger than 10 who had a stem cell transplant for Fanconi anemia, so the T cells may come from the graft donor.

Only a few counts were recorded for this clonotype. The V gene is TRBV24-1, the J gene TRBJ2-7; 11 nucleotides line up with TRBD1. Germline-derived CDR1 and CDR2 are KGHDR and SFDVKD. V gave up 4 bases and J gave up 5 bases; unmatched junction bases: 6. The CDR3 runs 15 residues. The DNA for the CDR3 is TGTGCCACCAGTGACCCCGGGACAGGGGGGAACGAGCAGTACTTC. Amino acids: CATSDPGTGGNEQYF.

At least ten counts were recorded for this clonotype. DNA for the CDR3: TGTGCCAGCAAAGAACGAGAGACCCAGTACTTC. Residues: CASKERETQYF. This chain links TRBV28 with TRBJ2-5; no clear D. V gave up 7 bases and J gave up 4 bases, with 7 bases separating them. There are 11 residues in the CDR3. The germline gives CDR1 MDHEN, CDR2 SYDVKM.

This clonotype has a count of ten or more. This sequence joins TRBV20-1 and TRBJ2-5; TRBD1 agrees at 7 bases. The CDR3 covers 12 residues. Germline V CDR1 and CDR2: DFQATT, SNEGSKA (reference sequence). With V trimmed by 6 bases and J by 1 base, 2 bases remained unmatched. The DNA for the CDR3 is TGCAGTGCAGGGGACAGCCAAGAGACCCAGTACTTC. This gives the protein CSAGDSQETQYF.

This clonotype was picked up many times. The gene calls are TRBV11-2 and TRBJ2-1; D is uncertain. V lost 4 bases, J lost 6 bases, and 10 bases lay in between. The germline V gene has CDR1 SGHAT and CDR2 FQNNGV. CDR3 length: 13 amino acids. CDR3 sequence reads: CASSWAASNEQFF. The CDR3 coding sequence is TGTGCCAGCAGCTGGGCGGCGAGCAATGAGCAGTTCTTC. The full variable domain, completed using reference TRBV11-2 and TRBJ2-1, is EAGVAQSPRYKIIEKRQSVAFWCNPISGHATLYWYQQILGQGPKLLIQFQNNGVVDDSQLPKDRFSAERLKGVDSTLKIQPAKLEDSAVYLCASSWAASNEQFFGPGTRLTVL.

This clonotype has a handful of counts. This chain joins TRBV3-1 and TRBJ2-3; D unresolved. The ends were cut back, 0 bases at V and 1 base at J, with 14 bases in the middle. Germline V lookup: CDR1 LGHDT, CDR2 YNNKEL (reference sequence). This CDR3 has 17 residues. The CDR3 DNA reads TGTGCCAGCAGCCAAGATCTGGCCAGCTGGGGCACAGATACGCAGTATTTT. This translates into CASSQDLASWGTDTQYF.

This clonotype was recorded at least ten times. CDR3 residues: CASSQLQNTEAFF. CDR3 sequence (DNA): TGCGCCAGCAGCCAGTTACAGAACACTGAAGCTTTCTTT. The chain joins TRBV4-3 to TRBJ1-1, with D hard to call. The CDR3 runs to 13 residues. Trimming shortened V by 3 bases and J by 1 base, and 6 bases separated the two germline ends. CDR1 LGHNA and CDR2 YSLEER come from the germline V gene.

This clonotype came up many times. This chain uses TRBV7-2 with TRBJ2-1, with D unclear. This CDR3 is 16 amino acids long. V shed 2 bases and J shed 2 bases, with 13 bases lying between them. CDR1 and CDR2 (germline): SGHTA, FQGNSA. The CDR3 loop is CASSLFGHFTYNEQFF. CDR3 sequence (DNA): TGTGCCAGCAGCTTATTCGGCCATTTCACCTACAATGAGCAGTTCTTC.

This clonotype was observed a few times. The genes are TRBV27 and TRBJ1-5; no reliable D call. Germline-derived CDR1 and CDR2 are MNHEY and SMNVEV (reference sequence). The CDR3 consists of 14 residues. Deletions cut 6 bases from V and 0 bases from J, with 9 bases between. The CDR3: CASRGFYSNQPQHF. The DNA for the CDR3 is TGTGCCAGCAGGGGGTTTTATAGCAATCAGCCCCAGCATTTT.

Ten or more counts support this clonotype. The rearrangement links TRBV20-1 to TRBJ2-1; TRBD2 aligns across 8 bases. Germline V CDR1 and CDR2: DFQATT, SNEGSKA (reference sequence). The V segment lost 7 bases and the J segment 4 bases; nucleotides outside the gene matches: 12. This CDR3 has 15 amino acids. The DNA for the CDR3 is TGCAGTGTTCAATCGGCGGGAGGAGCTTACAATGAGCAGTTCTTC. Encoded protein: CSVQSAGGAYNEQFF.

This clonotype was seen at least ten times. The V gene is TRBV6-4, the J gene TRBJ2-1; 10 nucleotides line up with TRBD2. Unmatched junction bases numbered 2, after V lost 2 bases and J lost 4 bases. CDR1 is MRHNA, CDR2 SNTAGT, per germline. The CDR3 runs to 15 residues. CDR3 residues: CASSDGTSEYNEQFF. As DNA, the CDR3 is TGTGCCAGCAGTGACGGGACTAGCGAGTACAATGAGCAGTTCTTC.

This clonotype was detected ten times or more. The gene calls are TRBV5-1 and TRBJ2-5, with TRBD2 matching 9 bases. In germline, CDR1 is SGHRS, CDR2 YFSETQ. The V and J ends lost 0 bases and 5 bases, in that order; junction bases with no gene match: 11. The CDR3 extends over 17 amino acids. The CDR3 loop reads CASSLEPTSGYGETQYF. Written as DNA, the CDR3 is TGCGCCAGCAGCTTGGAACCAACTAGCGGGTACGGGGAGACCCAGTACTTC.

The table lists this clonotype with many counts. The chain carries TRBV10-3 and TRBJ2-5; possible D gene TRBD2, 6 bases. This CDR3 comprises 15 residues. CDR1 and CDR2 from the germline V gene are ENHRY and SYGVKD. V gave up 0 bases and J gave up 7 bases, with 15 bases separating them. The CDR3 is CAISESVGGPGTQYF. The CDR3 DNA reads TGTGCCATCAGTGAGTCGGTGGGAGGCCCTGGGACCCAGTACTTC.

This chain connects TRBV4-1 to TRBJ2-3, with 9 bases that match TRBD1. Germline lookup yields CDR1 MGHRA and CDR2 YSYEKL. CDR3 length: 15 amino acids. J was trimmed by 2 bases and V by 6 bases; bases with no gene match: 6. The CDR3 region has the DNA TGCGCCAGCAGTGGGACAGGGAGAAACACAGATACGCAGTATTTT. It specifies CASSGTGRNTDTQYF.

This clonotype was found many times. This rearrangement joins TRBV27 to TRBJ2-2, with 13 positions matching TRBD2. The ends lost 6 bases at V and 5 bases at J; junction bases unmatched: 9. The CDR3 is made up of 17 amino acids. Germline values: CDR1 MNHEY, CDR2 SMNVEV (reference sequence). The CDR3 bases are TGTGCCAGCAGACCCGGACTAGCGGGAGATCAGACCGGGGAGCTGTTTTTT. Translated, it gives CASRPGLAGDQTGELFF.

The gene calls are TRBV20-1 and TRBJ2-1; D unresolved. In germline, CDR1 is DFQATT, CDR2 SNEGSKA (reference sequence). The CDR3 runs to 17 residues. Trimming removed 0 bases at V and 4 bases at J, with 19 bases between. Here the CDR3 DNA reads TGCAGTGCTAGAGAACTTTCTGGGCTTCCAGAATACAATGAGCAGTTCTTC. This sequence encodes CSARELSGLPEYNEQFF.